Sequencing of this T cell receptor beta chain was carried out in a study of cytomegalovirus exposure and HLA in healthy donors. Overall study findings and caveats: There were 150 to 200 TCR beta chains listed as cytomegalovirus-associated. A classifier reportedly called cytomegalovirus status with high sensitivity and specificity. CMV serostatus stood as the only immune exposure information on hand.

The table lists this clone with a count of one. Its specificity is unknown. Germline V gene lookup returns CDR1 SGHTA and CDR2 FQGTGA. Trimming took 2 bases from V and 4 from J; bases not matched to a gene: 4. CDR3 length: 14 amino acids. The PCR was carried out with 60 Vbeta primers and 13 Jbeta primers. The method was immunoSEQ multiplex PCR; TCRdb's version includes in-frame clones alone and lacks a portion of them. Of about 140,000 clones in the sample, 75% to 80% were seen once. The material sequenced was PBMCs. The sequence was obtained from a female donor in good health and CMV-seronegative. The chain recombines TRBV7-3 with TRBJ1-1; 7 nucleotides agree with TRBD1. CDR3 region: CASSLLGGLTEAFF. CDR3 bases: TGTGCCAGCAGCTTATTAGGGGGCCTCACTGAAGCTTTCTTT.